This TCR beta chain came from a study of radiation and T cells in renal cell carcinoma. Findings and limits, study-wide: Top tumor clonotypes rose in blood 2 weeks post-radiation, then contracted. Baseline intratumoral clonotype presence is unknown without pretreatment biopsies.

Germline CDR1 is SGHDT and CDR2 is YYEEEE. Trimming removed 4 bases at V and 0 bases at J, with 14 bases between. The CDR3 is 15 residues long. A remark on this clone: Its antigen is unknown.

Documented time point: baseline pretreatment blood. Regarding treatment: 15 Gy SBRT to primary tumor, nephrectomy 4 weeks later. After SBRT, blood was collected at 2 and 4 weeks, plus baseline. The patient's renal cell carcinoma had clear cell pathology. Clones were read by immunoSEQ multiplex PCR, and TCRdb kept only the in-frame ones, dropping some. The table has about 140,000 clones, 83% seen once. The clonotype originates from a woman in her fifties or sixties with renal cell carcinoma. The rearrangement uses TRBV5-6 and TRBJ2-7, with a tentative D call TRBD1 (6 bases). Sequenced material: blood, taken from a patient whose treatment included radiotherapy and nephrectomy. The CDR3 coding sequence is TGTGCCAGCAGCCAGTCCGGGACACTCTCCTACGAGCAGTACTTC. This sequence encodes CASSQSGTLSYEQYF.